These 5 T cell receptor beta chains were sequenced from one sample in a study of vaccination effects on CD4 cells after COVID-19. Clones were read by immunoSEQ multiplex PCR, and TCRdb kept only the in-frame ones, dropping some. The sample includes around 62,000 clones, around 70% of them seen just once. For these receptors, no antigen is known. On day 10 of culture, CD4+ T cells were separated out. All participants had two doses of either the BNT162b2 or mRNA-1273 vaccine. The starting material was CD4+ T cells from PBMCs cultured without peptide, obtained after COVID-19 vaccination. These receptors were taken from a human donor who received a COVID-19 vaccine.

This clone occurred once. The CDR3 protein is CASSLSGTGSEKLFF. The CDR3 nucleotides are TGTGCCAGTAGCTTATCCGGGACAGGGTCTGAAAAACTGTTTTTT. The J gene is TRBJ1-4, the V gene TRBV19, with 9 nucleotides matching TRBD1. The CDR3 covers 15 residues. CDR1 and CDR2 from the germline V gene are LNHDA and SQIVND (reference sequence). V shed 6 bases, J shed 7 bases, and the junction held 9 bases outside the gene matches.

The gene calls are TRBV5-1 and TRBJ2-5; D not resolved. Looked up from germline, CDR1 is SGHRS and CDR2 is YFSETQ. The CDR3 sequence is 11 residues long. Trimming removed 4 bases from V and 5 bases from J, with 6 bases in between. The CDR3 nucleotides are TGCGCCAGCAGCCTGGTGGAGACCCAGTACTTC. This codes for CASSLVETQYF.

This clone has just a few counts. J is TRBJ1-1 and V is TRBV6-5; maybe TRBD1 (6 bases). V lost 6 bases and J 10 bases, leaving 21 bases between the germline ends. Germline assignment: CDR1 MNHEY and CDR2 SVGAGI. The CDR3 contains 14 residues. CDR3 protein: CASSPPRGGGAAFF. CDR3 in DNA: TGTGCCAGCAGCCCCCCGAGGGGAGGGGGGGCAGCTTTCTTT.

V gene TRBV7-2 combines with J gene TRBJ2-1; D ambiguous. Germline lookup yields CDR1 SGHTA and CDR2 FQGNSA. Trimming left V 3 bases short and J 6 bases short, with 9 bases between. This CDR3 has 13 residues. The CDR3 DNA is TGTGCCAGCAGCTTGGTGCCTATCAATGAGCAGTTCTTC. Protein sequence: CASSLVPINEQFF.

This clone turned up a few times. The rearrangement links TRBV2 to TRBJ2-2; D possibly uses TRBD1 or TRBD2 (5 bases each). V lost 2 bases and J lost 5, with 12 bases in between. Per the germline V gene, CDR1 is SNHLY and CDR2 is FYNNEI. The CDR3 sequence is 15 residues long. As DNA, the CDR3 is TGTGCCAGCAGTGAACTCGTGGGGGTTACCGGGGAGCTGTTTTTT. It translates to CASSELVGVTGELFF.